The text below deals with one T cell receptor beta chain. As yet, its antigen is unknown. The CDR3 is made up of 15 amino acids. Germline V gene sequence: CDR1 SGHVS, CDR2 FQNEAQ. V was cut by 1 base and J by 5 bases, with 14 bases left in between. The sample belongs to a study of cytomegalovirus exposure and HLA in healthy donors. The study's findings and limits: Cytomegalovirus-associated TCR beta chains were listed, numbering 150 to 200. There were some public TCRs occurring in many donors, but most TCR sequences were rare. Among the most significant clusters, several appeared linked to common viral pathogens in a later analysis.

The PCR was carried out with 60 Vbeta primers and 13 Jbeta primers. The data were produced by immunoSEQ multiplex PCR, yet TCRdb's version contains in-frame clones alone and is incomplete. Among 160,000 or so clones listed, about 72% were seen once. Input material: PBMCs. The clonotype originates from a male donor in good health and CMV-seronegative. This rearrangement joins TRBV7-8 to TRBJ1-1; maybe TRBD1 (5 bases). CDR3 in amino acids: CASSLGPEGKTEAFF. The CDR3 nucleotides read TGTGCCAGCAGCTTAGGGCCGGAGGGGAAAACTGAAGCTTTCTTT.